This T cell receptor (beta chain) was documented in a study of cytomegalovirus exposure and HLA in healthy donors (dated by TCRdb to 2017 to 2019). Study-wide context: According to an earlier analysis of a few hundred of the donors, roughly 180 million T cells yielded 120 million or so unique TCR beta sequences and approximately 300 Gb of sequence data. Roughly 300 gigabases of sequencing data and 80 million or so unique TCR sequences were included in an early release covering about 620 HLA-typed donors. Of the 350 to 450 genotyped donors, approximately 80% fell in the genetic ancestry cluster associated with self-reported Caucasian donors. The study aimed to test whether cataloging public T cell receptors could reveal signatures of past pathogen exposure. Using immunosequencing, the study profiled T cell repertoires from 666 subjects and related those repertoires to cytomegalovirus serostatus. Along with the approximately 650-subject first cohort, a separate validation cohort of around 120 different subjects was used. To predict cytomegalovirus infection status, the study brought together high-throughput TCR immunosequencing, statistical association of individual TCRs with disease status, and machine learning. A later analysis re-analyzed previously published TCR beta repertoires from 500 to 700 donors and added high-resolution HLA genotyping to study TCR occurrence patterns. Rather than drawing on any new phenotypic data, the later analysis identified candidate immune exposures from TCR beta sequences and the way those sequences occurred across donors. In an earlier analysis of 500 to 650 of the donors, high-throughput TCR beta sequencing was used to judge whether each TCR beta V gene segment behaved as functional or pseudogenic. Donor age, sex, ethnicity and CMV serostatus were compiled together with the repertoire data. A later genetic analysis used genome-wide SNP genotypes for about 60% of the roughly 700 donors, treating that subset as a discovery cohort. Every discovery cohort repertoire had been produced on one sequencing platform. Both class I and class II loci were covered by HLA typing, at four-digit resolution. The number of donors typed differed by locus, with 629-630 for A, B, C, DRB1 and DQB1, around 560 for DQA1, about 610 for DPA1, and around 460 for DPB1. Roughly five DR-DQ haplotypes were handled as single units for association and clustering because linkage in the cohort was strong. Among about 400 genotyped donors of the cohort, an average of around 220,000 unique TCR beta nucleotide sequences was sequenced per donor, of which 15% to 20% were non-productive.

The library was obtained by the immunoSEQ multiplex PCR assay. For the multiplex PCR, a mixture combining 60 forward primers for TCR Vbeta segments and 13 reverse primers for TCR Jbeta segments was used. A multiplex PCR assay on genomic DNA amplified the CDR3 region of rearranged TCR beta genes. The amplified TCR beta libraries were sequenced on the Illumina HiSeq System as 87-base-pair reads. As for how the authors treated the data: In a later analysis, tens of millions of unique TCR beta chains were counted across the 500 to 850 repertoires, and roughly 10 million of these chains were shared by at least two donors. Raw reads were error-corrected and collapsed into unique sequences by a nearest-neighbor algorithm in which closely related sequences were merged to remove PCR and sequencing errors. Alignment of CDR3 sequences to IMGT reference sequences was used to assign V, D and J gene segments. For a sequence to be retained, at least a six-nucleotide match to both a V gene segment and a J gene segment was required. A rearrangement was called productive if the CDR3 had no stop codons and remained in frame with V and J, and every other rearrangement was called non-productive. Following IMGT convention, CDR3 was defined as the stretch from the second conserved V-encoded cysteine up to the conserved J-encoded phenylalanine. In an earlier analysis of more than 550 of the donors, sequences lacking an unambiguous match to a single V gene segment were excluded. In an earlier analysis of 587 of the donors, V segments were called functional above 56.7% productive rearrangements and were called segregating when the between-donor standard deviation exceeded 5%. A statistical classification framework was developed to diagnose cytomegalovirus status using the catalog of TCR beta chain sequences. V and J gene assignment, in a later analysis, came from comparing TCR nucleotide sequences with IMGT/GENE-DB human TR gene sequences. Using the TCRdist pipeline, a later analysis assigned CDR3 sequences along with most-parsimonious VDJ recombination scenarios. A later analysis defined each TCR beta chain by its CDR3 amino acid sequence plus V-gene family, and excluded reads lacking a unique V-gene family. In a later analysis, nearly 600 highly shared, low-generation-probability nucleotide sequences were removed to address suspected cross-contamination and a sequencing artifact. For each public chain, a later analysis derived a clonal expansion index from normalized ranks of inferred template counts within each repertoire. In a later analysis, generation probabilities were computed using a VDJ recombination model fitted to out-of-frame rearrangements, and the results were checked against IGoR. Hypergeometric tests were used in a later analysis to score TCR-TCR, TCR-HLA and TCR-CMV co-occurrence, with a repertoire-size bias correction applied to the TCR pairs. To estimate false discovery rates, a later analysis permuted the HLA or CMV assignments 20 times. In a later analysis, co-occurring TCRs were grouped using DBSCAN, and TCRdist sequence similarity was added for clustering within HLA-allele-positive subsets. Repertoires with fewer than 30,000 or more than 120,000 public chains were left out of co-occurrence clustering, as were about 5 repertoires with anomalous nucleotide sharing. TCRdb re-hosts the immuneACCESS table, in-frame sequences only. Its copies lack some clones; in the studies checked, an unresolved V gene accounts for under half of them, and the cause for the rest is not known. V and J calls and clone size are as listed in that table; D and trimming were resolved from the DNA. The sample records around 110,000 clones, 82% of which are singletons. The top ten hold roughly 1.6% of the sample.

The cohort was made up of around 720 healthy bone marrow donors. All cohort members were sampled while nominally healthy, although unrecorded immune exposures were likely present. The donor tested CMV seronegative, placing the donor among the 350 or so seronegative members of the cohort. Each donor provided a peripheral blood sample, and peripheral blood mononuclear cells were used for TCR beta sequencing. The Qiagen DNeasy Blood Extraction Kit was used to extract genomic DNA from the blood cell samples. General findings and caveats noted by the study authors: In this cohort, only TCR beta chains were sequenced, and detectable features were limited by the absence of alpha or paired-chain data. At a false discovery rate of 0.05, a later analysis linked under 20,000 TCR beta sequences to specific HLA alleles. The study listed 164 TCR beta chains as associated with cytomegalovirus. In a later analysis, HLA-associated TCR beta chains showed more clonal expansion and lower generation probabilities than non-associated chains that were equally common. Presence/absence analyses assumed roughly uniform sequencing depth across donors, an assumption that may not hold. The authors suggested that the approach could potentially be generalized to other disease states and immunological phenotypes. In vitro tests confirmed that a few of the cytomegalovirus-associated TCR beta chains recognize cytomegalovirus antigens. Assigning TCR associations to individual alleles was difficult when HLA alleles, especially DR and DQ, strongly co-occurred. Most CMV-associated TCR beta chains appeared to be HLA-restricted in a later analysis, and the HLA associations seemed to be driven largely by CMV exposure. In an earlier analysis of approximately 590 of the donors, most TCR beta V segments appeared in productive rearrangements about 87% or about 30% of the time, broadly matching IMGT annotations. V-gene and J-gene trimming of TCR beta chains was associated with a missense DCLRE1C variant in a later genetic analysis, and the association was replicated in an independent cohort. Some IMGT-functional V segments, including TRBV6-2 and TRBV6-3, could not be distinguished by the 87-base-pair reads and were therefore excluded. Because HLA typing was unavailable for some donors at each locus, only the typed subset was used in association tests. According to a later analysis, parvovirus B19, influenza, CMV and Epstein-Barr virus appeared linked to several top co-occurrence clusters. CMV serostatus was the only immune exposure information available for the cohort. A further reported finding was that TCR beta sequences accurately predicted the HLA-A and HLA-B alleles for most subjects in the first cohort. Because counts were too low, around 18 rarely observed V segments, including chromosome 9 orphons, were left out of the earlier analysis of 587 of the donors. Linkage disequilibrium might explain the correlated functional status among segregating V segments, but an unknown experimental factor could not be excluded. The classifier was reported to diagnose cytomegalovirus status with high specificity and sensitivity in both the original cohort and the validation cohort. In a later analysis, TCR association rates were found to vary across HLA loci, with the most associated TCRs seen for DRB1 alleles and the fewest for HLA-C alleles. Compared with the approximately 700-donor mean, donors in an Asian-associated ancestry cluster had fewer N-insertions in productive TCRs, according to a later genetic analysis. A cluster of highly shared sequence variants was judged likely to be a technical artifact of the sequencing pipeline. Most TCR sequences were seen in very few donors, while some public TCRs were found in many individuals.

In regard to this clone: Its cognate antigen has yet to be identified. No per-base quality is available; no much larger clone lies one base away.

V sheds 1 base and J sheds 4 bases, leaving 14 bases between their ends. The CDR3 runs 15 residues from the cysteine to the phenylalanine. Just the 45-base CDR3 DNA is kept, in frame starting at base 1. The germline V gene sets CDR1 to SGHRS and CDR2 to YFSETQ. The chain couples TRBV5-1 to TRBJ1-2; no confident D gene assignment can be made. This clonotype originated in a man in his fifties in good health and CMV-seronegative. The sample comprised PBMCs. The CDR3 in this case is CASSLSGDWTYGYTF. The bases read TGCGCCAGCAGCTTGAGCGGTGATTGGACCTATGGCTACACCTTC.